These 30 T cell receptor beta chains were sequenced from one sample in a study of blood T cell repertoires in COVID-19. Measured with immunoSEQ multiplex PCR; TCRdb has only the in-frame clones, and not every one. The data show some 100,000 clones, 80% to 90% seen once. Sample: PBMCs or T cells enriched from blood (not recorded which). Every receptor here comes from a woman aged 45-59 years who had recovered from COVID-19.

The CDR3 DNA reads as TGCGCCAGCAGCTTGGGGAAACCCGGGGGTGAGCAGTTCTTC. It specifies CASSLGKPGGEQFF. The rearrangement links TRBV5-1 to TRBJ2-1; D is perhaps TRBD2 (6 bases). This CDR3 is built from 14 residues. V lost 0 bases and J 9 bases, leaving 13 bases between the germline ends. Germline CDR1 is SGHRS and CDR2 is YFSETQ.

V is TRBV18 and J is TRBJ1-3, with 8 bases fitting TRBD1. There are 16 residues in the CDR3. J gave up 4 bases and V 4 bases, and 9 bases lay outside the gene matches. CDR1 is KGHSH, CDR2 LQKENI, per germline. The CDR3 is CASSLTDRGTGNTIYF. Here the CDR3 DNA reads TGTGCCAGCTCACTAACAGACAGGGGAACAGGAAACACCATATATTTT.

The chain links TRBV19 to TRBJ2-3; possibly TRBD2 for D (6 bases). V was pared by 1 base and J by 4 bases, with 18 bases between. Germline V CDR1 and CDR2: LNHDA, SQIVND (reference sequence). The CDR3 totals 17 residues. This CDR3 reads CASSIGKGRGPADTQYF. In DNA form, the CDR3 reads TGTGCCAGTAGTATAGGGAAAGGGCGGGGACCGGCAGATACGCAGTATTTT.

The J gene is TRBJ1-2, the V gene TRBV25-1; D is undetermined. The length of the CDR3 is 12 residues. V dropped 4 bases and J dropped 4 bases, with 7 bases sitting between them. Per germline, CDR1 MGHDK and CDR2 SYGVNS. CDR3 bases: TGTGCCAGCAGTGGGTGGAGCTATGGCTACACCTTC. This gives the protein CASSGWSYGYTF.

The chain recombines TRBV6-2 or TRBV6-3 with TRBJ1-6; 7 bases agree with TRBD1. The CDR3 is made up of 15 amino acids. Trimming removed 4 bases from V and 9 bases from J; junction bases left unmatched: 9. Per germline, CDR1 MNHEY and CDR2 SVGEGT. CDR3 amino acids: CASSSMRQGSSPLHF. The DNA for the CDR3 is TGTGCCAGCAGTTCCATGAGACAGGGTAGTTCACCCCTCCACTTT.

This chain uses TRBV5-1 with TRBJ1-1; TRBD1 matches at 9 bases. Losses at the gene ends were 0 bases for V and 0 bases for J; bases not matched to a gene: 3. The CDR3 runs to 16 residues. CDR1 SGHRS and CDR2 YFSETQ come from the germline V gene. Written as DNA, the CDR3 is TGCGCCAGCAGCTTGGGGGACAGGGCCATGAACACTGAAGCTTTCTTT. This encodes CASSLGDRAMNTEAFF.

This clone was detected a few times. This chain connects TRBV9 to TRBJ2-2, with a tentative D call TRBD1 (6 bases). V was trimmed by 3 bases and J by 3 bases, leaving 12 bases between them. The CDR3 extends over 15 amino acids. From germline, CDR1 is SGDLS and CDR2 YYNGEE. The DNA for the CDR3 is TGTGCCAGCAGCGGGACAGCAGCGGACACCGGGGAGCTGTTTTTT. Its translation is CASSGTAADTGELFF.

J is TRBJ2-5 and V is TRBV30; maybe TRBD1 (6 bases). The ends were cut back, 4 bases at V and 0 bases at J, with 9 bases in the middle. This CDR3 has 13 residues. Germline values: CDR1 GTSNPN, CDR2 SVGIG (reference sequence). The DNA for the CDR3 is TGTGCCTGGAATCAGGGGTACCAAGAGACCCAGTACTTC. Translated: CAWNQGYQETQYF.

The chain links TRBV28 to TRBJ1-6; 7 bases align to TRBD1. CDR1 MDHEN and CDR2 SYDVKM come from the germline V gene. Germline trimming cut 7 bases from V and 7 bases from J; bases unmatched to any gene: 4. The CDR3 contains 13 residues. CDR3 protein: CASTTGSNSPLHF. The CDR3 nucleotides read TGTGCCAGCACGACAGGGTCCAATTCACCCCTCCACTTT.

The chain is built from TRBV7-9 and TRBJ2-7; weak D call: TRBD2 (5 bases). The CDR3 runs to 12 residues. From germline, CDR1 is SEHNR and CDR2 FQNEAQ (reference sequence). V lost 7 bases and J 6 bases, leaving 13 bases between the germline ends. The chain's CDR3 is CASTLIRGEQYF. The DNA for the CDR3 is TGTGCCAGCACCCTCATACGGGGCGAGCAGTACTTC.

The genes are TRBV13 and TRBJ1-1; D gene ambiguous. The CDR3 is 16 residues long. V was cut by 0 bases and J by 1 base, with 12 bases left in between. Per the germline V gene, CDR1 is PRHDT and CDR2 is FYEKMQ (reference sequence). CDR3 DNA sequence: TGTGCCAGCAGCTTAGGCCAGTGGCGGTCGAACACTGAAGCTTTCTTT. Protein sequence: CASSLGQWRSNTEAFF. The full variable domain, with the rest looked up from reference TRBV13 and TRBJ1-1, is AAGVIQSPRHLIKEKRETATLKCYPIPRHDTVYWYQQGPGQDPQFLISFYEKMQSDKGSIPDRFSAQQFSDYHSELNMSSLELGDSALYFCASSLGQWRSNTEAFFGQGTRLTVV.

For this clone: Different DNA sequences within this sample yield the same CDR3. The chain uses TRBV28 and TRBJ1-2, with TRBD1 as a possible D gene (6 bases). The germline V gene has CDR1 MDHEN and CDR2 SYDVKM. The CDR3 spans 11 residues. V was clipped by 5 bases and J by 7 bases, with 8 bases between them. The CDR3 loop reads CASSPQGGYTF. The CDR3 nucleotides read TGTGCCAGCAGTCCACAGGGTGGCTACACCTTC.

This rearrangement joins TRBV29-1 to TRBJ2-7; 8 positions match TRBD2. V was pared by 4 bases and J by 0 bases, with 11 bases of the junction left unmatched. The CDR3 consists of 16 residues. CDR1 SQVTM and CDR2 ANQGSEA come from the germline V gene. CDR3 in amino acids: CSVGGASGYSSYEQYF. The CDR3, as DNA: TGCAGCGTTGGGGGGGCTAGCGGGTATAGCTCCTACGAGCAGTACTTC.

The chain has TRBV6-5 and TRBJ2-2, with TRBD2 matching over 14 bases. Germline V gives CDR1 MNHEY, CDR2 SVGAGI. The V and J ends lost 2 bases and 5 bases, in that order; junction bases with no gene match: 1. The CDR3 length is 16 residues. As DNA, the CDR3 is TGTGCCAGCAGTTACGGGACTAGCGGGGGAACCGGGGAGCTGTTTTTT. Its protein product is CASSYGTSGGTGELFF.

The gene calls are TRBV4-2 and TRBJ1-5; weak D call: TRBD1 (6 bases). The CDR3 runs 14 residues. The V end was cut by 0 bases, the J end by 4 bases, with 7 bases between. From germline, CDR1 is LGHNA and CDR2 YNFKEQ. In DNA, the CDR3 is TGTGCCAGCAGCCAAGAAACAGGGAATCAGCCCCAGCATTTT. Translated: CASSQETGNQPQHF.

The rearrangement joins TRBV5-8 to TRBJ2-2; 12 nucleotides match TRBD2. Looked up from germline, CDR1 is SGHTS and CDR2 is YDEGEE. V shed 3 bases and J 4 bases; nucleotides not matched to a gene: 10. This CDR3 comprises 18 residues. The CDR3 nucleotides are TGTGCCAGCAGCTGGGGGCTAGCGGGAGGGCCCAGCACCGGGGAGCTGTTTTTT. Amino acid sequence: CASSWGLAGGPSTGELFF.

This chain connects TRBV3-1 (or the pseudogene TRBV3-2) to TRBJ2-3; D possibly corresponds to TRBD2 (5 bases). The germline V gene encodes CDR1 LGHDT and CDR2 YNNKEL (reference sequence). V was clipped by 0 bases and J by 5 bases, with 12 bases between them. The CDR3 loop spans 15 amino acids. CDR3: CASSQDSGKGDTQYF. CDR3 in DNA: TGTGCCAGCAGCCAAGATTCGGGGAAGGGAGATACGCAGTATTTT.

The J gene is TRBJ2-7, the V gene TRBV18; the match to TRBD2 covers 15 bases. CDR3 length: 18 residues. Germline V gene data show CDR1 as KGHSH and CDR2 as LQKENI. The J segment lost 4 bases and the V segment lost 4 bases, leaving 11 bases of the junction unmatched. The CDR3 sequence is CASSLLLPGTSGRYEQYF. The CDR3 bases are TGTGCCAGCTCACTGTTACTTCCCGGGACTAGCGGGAGGTACGAGCAGTACTTC.

The chain uses TRBV9 and TRBJ2-1, with D perhaps TRBD1 (5 bases). The germline V gene has CDR1 SGDLS and CDR2 YYNGEE. The length of the CDR3 is 15 residues. The V gene lost 1 base and the J gene lost 8 bases, with 16 bases spanning the gap. In nucleotides, the CDR3 is TGTGCCAGCAGCGTATTCGGCAGGGTAGGAGATGAGCAGTTCTTC. Translation: CASSVFGRVGDEQFF.

This chain links TRBV27 with TRBJ1-6; TRBD1 matches at 9 bases. V trimming: 2 bases; J trimming: 7 bases; junction bases outside the gene matches: 3. Per the germline V gene, CDR1 is MNHEY and CDR2 is SMNVEV (reference sequence). The CDR3 contains 15 residues. The CDR3: CASSLRGQGNSPLHF. The CDR3 nucleotides read TGTGCCAGCAGTTTACGCGGACAGGGGAATTCACCCCTCCACTTT.

The rearrangement links TRBV6-5 to TRBJ1-1, with D perhaps TRBD1 (6 bases). Per germline, CDR1 MNHEY and CDR2 SVGAGI. V was cut by 0 bases and J by 1 base, with 9 bases left in between. CDR3 length equals 15 residues. The CDR3 here is CASSYSGAPNTEAFF. The CDR3 DNA is TGTGCCAGCAGTTACTCGGGGGCACCGAACACTGAAGCTTTCTTT.

This chain uses TRBV7-2 with TRBJ2-7; D is unresolved. The V gene's germline CDR1 is SGHTA and CDR2 FQGNSA. CDR3 length: 12 residues. V was clipped by 3 bases and J by 3 bases, with 6 bases between them. The CDR3 DNA follows: TGTGCCAGCAGCTTGAGACTCTACGAGCAGTACTTC. Its protein is CASSLRLYEQYF.

The genes are TRBV6-5 and TRBJ1-2; possibly TRBD1 for D (6 bases). The CDR3 covers 15 residues. Germline CDR1 MNHEY, CDR2 SVGAGI. With 5 bases removed from V and 0 bases from J, the gap between germline ends came to 13 bases. The CDR3 DNA reads TGTGCCAGCAGTCCCGGGACAAAAACTAACTATGGCTACACCTTC. Protein sequence: CASSPGTKTNYGYTF.

The chain recombines TRBV9 with TRBJ1-6; 8 bases match TRBD1. The V gene end was trimmed by 0 bases and the J gene end by 8 bases; junction bases not matched to a gene: 4. Per the germline V gene, CDR1 is SGDLS and CDR2 is YYNGEE. CDR3 length: 15 amino acids. The CDR3 reads CASSVAPQGDSPLHF. The CDR3 DNA sequence: TGTGCCAGCAGCGTAGCACCACAGGGGGATTCACCCCTCCACTTT.

This clone was recorded a few times. The rearrangement joins TRBV27 to TRBJ1-5, with a weak D call TRBD1 (6 bases). The CDR3 extends over 14 amino acids. The germline V and J ends were trimmed by 5 bases and 2 bases, with 10 bases remaining between them. Germline values: CDR1 MNHEY, CDR2 SMNVEV (reference sequence). The CDR3 coding sequence is TGTGCCAGCAGTCCCCGGACAGGCAATCAGCCCCAGCATTTT. Amino acid sequence: CASSPRTGNQPQHF.

CDR3 region: CASSRTGGVVGNTIYF. CDR3 in DNA: TGCGCCAGCAGCCGGACAGGGGGCGTTGTTGGAAACACCATATATTTT. The chain combines TRBV23-1 with TRBJ1-3; TRBD1 matches 11 bases. TRBV23-1 is an ORF for which the function is uncertain. There are 16 residues in the CDR3. J lost 3 bases, V lost 6 bases, and 7 bases had no gene match.

The CDR3 loop reads CATSPPDRITEAFF. As DNA, the CDR3 is TGTGCCACCAGCCCTCCTGACAGAATCACTGAAGCTTTCTTT. This chain joins TRBV15 and TRBJ1-1, with D maybe TRBD1 (5 bases). In germline, CDR1 is LNHNV, CDR2 YYDKDF (reference sequence). This CDR3 spans 14 amino acids. V gave up 5 bases and J gave up 4 bases, with 14 bases separating them. The whole variable domain, filled in from reference TRBV15 and TRBJ1-1, reads DAMVIQNPRYQVTQFGKPVTLSCSQTLNHNVMYWYQQKSSQAPKLLFHYYDKDFNNEADTPDNFQSRRPNTSFCFLDIRSPGLGDTAMYLCATSPPDRITEAFFGQGTRLTVV.

The V call is TRBV2, the J call TRBJ2-7, with 9 positions matching TRBD1. The germline V gene encodes CDR1 SNHLY and CDR2 FYNNEI. V shed 8 bases and J 4 bases; nucleotides not matched to a gene: 9. The CDR3 spans 14 residues. CDR3 nucleotides: TGTGCCAGCCAACTCCCGGGACAGGGTTACGAGCAGTACTTC. Translated, it gives CASQLPGQGYEQYF.

This clone appeared once. This rearrangement joins TRBV5-6 to TRBJ2-2, with D perhaps matching TRBD2 (5 bases). V was trimmed by 6 bases and J by 0 bases, leaving 15 bases between them. The germline V gene has CDR1 SGHDT and CDR2 YYEEEE. This CDR3 has 16 residues. The CDR3 here is CASKWSGSANTGELFF. Written as DNA, the CDR3 is TGTGCCAGCAAATGGAGCGGATCTGCGAACACCGGGGAGCTGTTTTTT.

The chain recombines TRBV3-1 (or the pseudogene TRBV3-2) with TRBJ1-2, with a possible D match to TRBD1 (5 bases). The V end lost 0 bases, the J end lost 7 bases, and 9 bases lay between the germline ends. Germline V gene lookup returns CDR1 LGHDT and CDR2 YNNKEL (reference sequence). There are 13 residues in the CDR3. The CDR3: CASSQDIQGGYTF. CDR3 DNA: TGTGCCAGCAGCCAAGATATCCAGGGTGGCTACACCTTC.